The present TCR beta chain was sequenced within a study of blood T cell repertoires in COVID-19. Overall study context: Samples taken during acute and convalescent COVID-19 were collected in the United States, Italy and Spain. In each case, the material was cDNA or gDNA derived from T cells, B-cell-depleted T cells, or PBMCs.

Per the authors' pipeline: Estimates of nucleated cell counts were drawn from the amplification of reference gene primers. Clones were read by immunoSEQ multiplex PCR, and TCRdb kept only the in-frame ones, dropping some. V, J and clone size were drawn from that table, and D and trimming were deduced from the DNA. Among some 100,000 clones, around 81% were seen once, and the ten largest hold approximately 12%. Germline assignment: CDR1 SGHNT and CDR2 YYREEE (reference sequence). There are 14 residues in the CDR3. V was trimmed by 2 bases and J by 2 bases, leaving 7 bases between them. The sequencing sample was made of peripheral blood. The sequence was collected from a woman in her sixties or seventies with active or convalescent COVID-19. The chain carries TRBV5-4 and TRBJ2-2; TRBD2 is a possible D gene (5 bases). In DNA form, the CDR3 reads TGTGCCAGCAGCTTTACTAGTAACACCGGGGAGCTGTTTTTT. Translated, it gives CASSFTSNTGELFF. The variable domain in full, completed from reference TRBV5-4 and TRBJ2-2, reads ETGVTQSPTHLIKTRGQQVTLRCSSQSGHNTVSWYQQALGQGPQFIFQYYREEENGRGNFPPRFSGLQFPNYSSELNVNALELDDSALYLCASSFTSNTGELFFGEGSRLTVL.